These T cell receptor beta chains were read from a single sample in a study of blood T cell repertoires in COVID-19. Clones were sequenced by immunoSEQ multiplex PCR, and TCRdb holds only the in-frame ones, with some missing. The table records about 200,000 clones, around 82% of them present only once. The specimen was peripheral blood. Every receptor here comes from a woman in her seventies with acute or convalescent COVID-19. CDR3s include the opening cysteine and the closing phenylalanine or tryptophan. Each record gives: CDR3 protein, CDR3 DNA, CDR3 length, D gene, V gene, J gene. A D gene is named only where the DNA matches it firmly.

cdr3_aa: CASSQGGPDTQYF; cdr3_nt: TGTGCCAGCAGCCAAGGAGGTCCAGATACGCAGTATTTT; cdr3_length: 13; d_call: NA; v_call: TRBV3-1/TRBV3-2; j_call: TRBJ2-3
cdr3_aa: CASSAGTAGFVGELFF; cdr3_nt: TGTGCCAGCAGCGCGGGGACTGCGGGGTTTGTCGGGGAGCTGTTTTTT; cdr3_length: 16; d_call: NA; v_call: TRBV5-4; j_call: TRBJ2-2
cdr3_aa: CASSERTAGETQYF; cdr3_nt: TGTGCCAGCAGTGAAAGGACAGCCGGGGAGACCCAGTACTTC; cdr3_length: 14; d_call: NA; v_call: TRBV2; j_call: TRBJ2-5
cdr3_aa: CASSFWAGGSYEQYF; cdr3_nt: TGTGCCAGCAGCTTCTGGGCGGGAGGGTCTTACGAGCAGTACTTC; cdr3_length: 15; d_call: TRBD2; v_call: TRBV5-6; j_call: TRBJ2-7
cdr3_aa: CANSLRQAHTEAFF; cdr3_nt: TGTGCCAACTCCCTTCGACAGGCCCACACTGAAGCTTTCTTT; cdr3_length: 14; d_call: NA; v_call: TRBV27; j_call: TRBJ1-1
cdr3_aa: CASSVTSGGSYEQYF; cdr3_nt: TGTGCCAGCAGCGTGACTAGCGGGGGCTCCTACGAGCAGTACTTC; cdr3_length: 15; d_call: TRBD2; v_call: TRBV28; j_call: TRBJ2-7
cdr3_aa: CASSLSWGATNEKLFF; cdr3_nt: TGTGCCAGCAGTTTATCCTGGGGGGCAACTAATGAAAAACTGTTTTTT; cdr3_length: 16; d_call: NA; v_call: TRBV28; j_call: TRBJ1-4
cdr3_aa: CAWSGTGAGSYEQYF; cdr3_nt: TGTGCCTGGAGTGGGACAGGGGCTGGATCCTACGAGCAGTACTTC; cdr3_length: 15; d_call: TRBD1; v_call: TRBV30; j_call: TRBJ2-7
cdr3_aa: CASSYSGQDTEAFF; cdr3_nt: TGTGCCAGCAGTTACTCGGGACAGGACACTGAAGCTTTCTTT; cdr3_length: 14; d_call: TRBD1; v_call: TRBV6-6; j_call: TRBJ1-1
cdr3_aa: CASSKANSLFQGTEAFF; cdr3_nt: TGTGCCAGTAGCAAGGCGAACAGCCTCTTCCAGGGCACTGAAGCTTTCTTT; cdr3_length: 17; d_call: NA; v_call: TRBV19; j_call: TRBJ1-1
cdr3_aa: CASSLGRLAVWDEQYF; cdr3_nt: TGTGCCAGCAGCTTGGGTCGGCTAGCGGTTTGGGACGAGCAGTACTTC; cdr3_length: 16; d_call: TRBD2; v_call: TRBV7-9; j_call: TRBJ2-7